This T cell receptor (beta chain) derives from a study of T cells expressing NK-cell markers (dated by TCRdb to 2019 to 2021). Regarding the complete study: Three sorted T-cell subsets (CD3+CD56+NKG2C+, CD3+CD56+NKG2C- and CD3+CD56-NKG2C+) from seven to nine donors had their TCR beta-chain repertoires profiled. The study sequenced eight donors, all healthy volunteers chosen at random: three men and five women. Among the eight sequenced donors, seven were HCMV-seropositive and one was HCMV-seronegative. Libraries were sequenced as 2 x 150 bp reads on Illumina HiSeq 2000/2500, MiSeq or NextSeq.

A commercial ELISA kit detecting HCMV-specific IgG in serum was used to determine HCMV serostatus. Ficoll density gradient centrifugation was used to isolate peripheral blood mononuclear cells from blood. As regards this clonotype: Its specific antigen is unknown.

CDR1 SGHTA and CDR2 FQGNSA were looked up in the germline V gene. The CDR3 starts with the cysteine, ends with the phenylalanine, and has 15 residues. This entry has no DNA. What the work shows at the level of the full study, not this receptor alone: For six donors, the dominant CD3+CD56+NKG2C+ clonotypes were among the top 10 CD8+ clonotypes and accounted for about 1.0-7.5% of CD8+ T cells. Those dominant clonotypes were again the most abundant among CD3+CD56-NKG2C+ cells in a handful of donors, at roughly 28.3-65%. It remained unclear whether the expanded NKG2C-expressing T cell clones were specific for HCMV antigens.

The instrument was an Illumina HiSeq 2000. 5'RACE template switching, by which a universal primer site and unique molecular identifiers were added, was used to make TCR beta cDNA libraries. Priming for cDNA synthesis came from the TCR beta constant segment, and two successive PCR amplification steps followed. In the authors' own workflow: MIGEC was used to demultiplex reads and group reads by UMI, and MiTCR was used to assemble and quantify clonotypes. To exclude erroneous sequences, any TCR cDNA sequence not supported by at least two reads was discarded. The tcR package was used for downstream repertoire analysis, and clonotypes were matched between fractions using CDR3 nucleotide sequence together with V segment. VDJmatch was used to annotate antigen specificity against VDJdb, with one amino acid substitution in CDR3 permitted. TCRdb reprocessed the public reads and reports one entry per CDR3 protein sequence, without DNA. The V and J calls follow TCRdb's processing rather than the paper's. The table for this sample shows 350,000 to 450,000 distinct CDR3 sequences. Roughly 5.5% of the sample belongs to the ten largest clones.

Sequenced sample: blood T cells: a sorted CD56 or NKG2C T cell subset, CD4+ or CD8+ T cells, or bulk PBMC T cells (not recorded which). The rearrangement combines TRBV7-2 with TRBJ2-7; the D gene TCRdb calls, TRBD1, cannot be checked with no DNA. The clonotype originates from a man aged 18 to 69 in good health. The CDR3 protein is CASTLGGQSSYEQYF.